The T cell receptor beta chain described here comes from a study of T cell responses to AZD1222 COVID-19 vaccine. Study-level background: Pooled in the analysis were second doses at about 4 or about 12 weeks.

As for this clone: What it binds is not known.

V was clipped by 5 bases and J by 4 bases, with 14 bases between them. The CDR3 runs to 14 residues. Germline V gene data show CDR1 as SNHLY and CDR2 as FYNNEI. Only in-frame clones appear in the TCRdb table, and some are missing; sequencing was by immunoSEQ multiplex PCR. The data show under 150,000 clones, over 75% seen once. The study's findings and limits: Females made up more of the donors, who were largely white British, and clonal diversity may have come out too low. CD4 TCRs associated with vaccination spanned spike, dominating at 160-218 and 743-854. Per reports, nearly half of all spike-specific TCRs target regions that are unmutated in variants.

The chain couples TRBV2 to TRBJ1-2, with D perhaps TRBD1 (6 bases). The TCR sequence derives from an adult in good health. The specimen comprised peripheral blood, sampled on day 0 of AZD1222 vaccination. CDR3 protein: CASSYREASYGYTF. The CDR3 DNA sequence: TGTGCCAGCAGTTACAGGGAGGCTAGCTATGGCTACACCTTC.